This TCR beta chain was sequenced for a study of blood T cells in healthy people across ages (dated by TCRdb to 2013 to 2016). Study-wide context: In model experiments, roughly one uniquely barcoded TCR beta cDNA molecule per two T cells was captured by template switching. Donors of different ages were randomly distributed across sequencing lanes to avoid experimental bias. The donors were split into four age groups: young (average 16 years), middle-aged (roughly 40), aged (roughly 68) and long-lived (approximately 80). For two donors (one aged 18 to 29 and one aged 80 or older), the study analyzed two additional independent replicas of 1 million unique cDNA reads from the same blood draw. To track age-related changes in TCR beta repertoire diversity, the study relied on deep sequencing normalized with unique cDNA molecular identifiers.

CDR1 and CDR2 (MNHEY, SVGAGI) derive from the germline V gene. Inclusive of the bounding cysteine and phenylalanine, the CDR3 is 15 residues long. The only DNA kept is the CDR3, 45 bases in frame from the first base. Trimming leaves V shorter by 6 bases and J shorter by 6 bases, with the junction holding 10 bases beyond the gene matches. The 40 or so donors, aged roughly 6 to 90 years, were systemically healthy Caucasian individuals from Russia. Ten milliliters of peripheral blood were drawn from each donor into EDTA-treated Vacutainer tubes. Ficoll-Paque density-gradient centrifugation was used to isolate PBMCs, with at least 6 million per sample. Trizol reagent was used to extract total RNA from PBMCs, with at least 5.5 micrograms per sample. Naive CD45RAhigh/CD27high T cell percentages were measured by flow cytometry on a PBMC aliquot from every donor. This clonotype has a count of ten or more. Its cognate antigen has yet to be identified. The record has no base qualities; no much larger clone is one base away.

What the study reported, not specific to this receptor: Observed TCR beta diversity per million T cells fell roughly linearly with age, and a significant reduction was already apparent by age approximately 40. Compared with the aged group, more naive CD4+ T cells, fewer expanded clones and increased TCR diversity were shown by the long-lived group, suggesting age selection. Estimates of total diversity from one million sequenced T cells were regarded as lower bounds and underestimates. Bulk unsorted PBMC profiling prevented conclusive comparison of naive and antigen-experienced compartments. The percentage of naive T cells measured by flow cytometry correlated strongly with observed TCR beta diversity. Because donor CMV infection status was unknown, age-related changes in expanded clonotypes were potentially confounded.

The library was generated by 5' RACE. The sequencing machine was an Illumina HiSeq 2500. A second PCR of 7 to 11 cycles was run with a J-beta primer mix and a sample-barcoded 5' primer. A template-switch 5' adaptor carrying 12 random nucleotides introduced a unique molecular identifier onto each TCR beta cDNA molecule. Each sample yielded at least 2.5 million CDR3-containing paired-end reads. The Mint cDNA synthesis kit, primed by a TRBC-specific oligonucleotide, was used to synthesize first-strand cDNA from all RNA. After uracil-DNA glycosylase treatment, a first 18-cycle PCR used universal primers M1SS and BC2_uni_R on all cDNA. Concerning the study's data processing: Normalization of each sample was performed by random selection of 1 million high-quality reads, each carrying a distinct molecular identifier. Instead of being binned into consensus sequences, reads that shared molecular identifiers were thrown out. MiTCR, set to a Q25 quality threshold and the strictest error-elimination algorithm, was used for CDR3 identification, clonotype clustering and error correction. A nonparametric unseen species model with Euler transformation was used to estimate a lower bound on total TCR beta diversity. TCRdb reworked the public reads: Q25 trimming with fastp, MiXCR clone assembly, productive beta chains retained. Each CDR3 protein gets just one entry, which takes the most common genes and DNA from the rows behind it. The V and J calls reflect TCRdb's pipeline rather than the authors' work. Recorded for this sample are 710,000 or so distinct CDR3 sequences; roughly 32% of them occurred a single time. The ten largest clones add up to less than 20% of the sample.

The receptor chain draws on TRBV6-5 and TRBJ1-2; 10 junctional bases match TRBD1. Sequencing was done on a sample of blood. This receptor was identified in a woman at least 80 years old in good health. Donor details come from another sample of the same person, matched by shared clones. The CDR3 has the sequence CASRPFPGTGDGYTF. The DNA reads TGTGCCAGCAGGCCATTCCCAGGGACAGGGGATGGCTACACCTTC.